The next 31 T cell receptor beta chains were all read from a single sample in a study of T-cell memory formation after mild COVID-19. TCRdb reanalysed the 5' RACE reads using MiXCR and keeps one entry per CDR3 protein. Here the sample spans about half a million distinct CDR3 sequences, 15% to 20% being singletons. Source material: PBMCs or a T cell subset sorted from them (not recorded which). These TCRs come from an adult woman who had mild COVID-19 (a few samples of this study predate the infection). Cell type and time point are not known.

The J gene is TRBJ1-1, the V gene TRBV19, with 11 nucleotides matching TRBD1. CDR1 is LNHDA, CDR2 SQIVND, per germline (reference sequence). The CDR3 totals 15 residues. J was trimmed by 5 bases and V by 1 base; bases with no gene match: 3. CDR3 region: CASSIGGTGGTEAFF. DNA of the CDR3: TGTGCCAGTAGTATAGGAGGGACAGGGGGAACTGAAGCTTTCTTT.

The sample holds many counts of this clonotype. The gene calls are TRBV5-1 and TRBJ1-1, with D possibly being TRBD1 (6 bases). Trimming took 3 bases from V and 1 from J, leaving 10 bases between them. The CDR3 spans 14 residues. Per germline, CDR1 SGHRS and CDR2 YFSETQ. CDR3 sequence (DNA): TGCGCCAGCAGCTCCGGACAGCCGAACACTGAAGCTTTCTTT. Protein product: CASSSGQPNTEAFF.

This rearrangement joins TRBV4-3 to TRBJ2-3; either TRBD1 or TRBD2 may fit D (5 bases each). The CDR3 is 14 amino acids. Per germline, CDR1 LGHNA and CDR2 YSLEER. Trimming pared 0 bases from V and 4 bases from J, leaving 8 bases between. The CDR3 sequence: CASSQELGPDTQYF. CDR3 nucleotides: TGCGCCAGCAGCCAAGAGTTGGGACCAGATACGCAGTATTTT.

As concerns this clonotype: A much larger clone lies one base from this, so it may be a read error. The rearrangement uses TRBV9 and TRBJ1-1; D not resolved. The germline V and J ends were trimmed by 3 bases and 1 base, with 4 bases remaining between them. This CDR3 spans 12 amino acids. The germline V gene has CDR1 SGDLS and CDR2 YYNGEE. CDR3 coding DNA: TGTGCCAGCAGCGCCCGGAACACTGAAGCTTTCTTT. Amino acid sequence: CASSARNTEAFF.

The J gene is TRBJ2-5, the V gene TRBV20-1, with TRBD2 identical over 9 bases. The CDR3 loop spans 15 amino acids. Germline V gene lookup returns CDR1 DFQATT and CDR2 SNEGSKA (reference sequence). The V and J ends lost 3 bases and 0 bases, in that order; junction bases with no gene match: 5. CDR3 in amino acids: CSASRAGGYQETQYF. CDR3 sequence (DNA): TGCAGTGCTAGTCGGGCGGGGGGGTACCAAGAGACCCAGTACTTC.

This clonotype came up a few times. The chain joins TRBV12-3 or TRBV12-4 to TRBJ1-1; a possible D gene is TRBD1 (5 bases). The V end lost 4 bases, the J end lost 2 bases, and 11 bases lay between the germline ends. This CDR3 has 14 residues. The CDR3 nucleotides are TGTGCCAGCAGTTACGACAGCAGTAACACTGAAGCTTTCTTT. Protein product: CASSYDSSNTEAFF.

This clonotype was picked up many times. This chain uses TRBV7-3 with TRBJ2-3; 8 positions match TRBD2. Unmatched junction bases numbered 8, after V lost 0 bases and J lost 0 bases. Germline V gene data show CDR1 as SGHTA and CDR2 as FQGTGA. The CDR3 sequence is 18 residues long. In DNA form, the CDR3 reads TGTGCCAGCAGCTTAACGTTCAGCGGGGGTGGGAGCACAGATACGCAGTATTTT. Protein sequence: CASSLTFSGGGSTDTQYF.

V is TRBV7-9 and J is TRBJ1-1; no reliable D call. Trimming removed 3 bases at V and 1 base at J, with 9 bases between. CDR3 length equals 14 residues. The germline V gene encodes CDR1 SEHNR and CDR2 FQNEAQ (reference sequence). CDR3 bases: TGTGCCAGCAGCTTCCCTAACCGGAACACTGAAGCTTTCTTT. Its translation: CASSFPNRNTEAFF.

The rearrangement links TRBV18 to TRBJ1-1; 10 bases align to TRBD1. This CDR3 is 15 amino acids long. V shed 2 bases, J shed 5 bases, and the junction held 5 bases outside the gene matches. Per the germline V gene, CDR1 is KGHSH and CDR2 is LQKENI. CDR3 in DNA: TGTGCCAGCTCACCATTGGGGACAGGGGAAACTGAAGCTTTCTTT. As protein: CASSPLGTGETEAFF.

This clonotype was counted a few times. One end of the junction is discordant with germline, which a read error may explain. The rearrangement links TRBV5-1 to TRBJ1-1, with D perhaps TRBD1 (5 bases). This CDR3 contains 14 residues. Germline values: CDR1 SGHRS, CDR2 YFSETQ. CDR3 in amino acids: CASSFAQVNAEAFF. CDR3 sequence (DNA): TGCGCCAGCAGCTTTGCACAGGTGAACGCTGAAGCTTTCTTT.

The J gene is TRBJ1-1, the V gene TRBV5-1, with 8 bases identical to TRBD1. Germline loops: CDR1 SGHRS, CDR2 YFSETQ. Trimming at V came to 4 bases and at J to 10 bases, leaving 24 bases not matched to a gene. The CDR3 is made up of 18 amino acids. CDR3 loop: CASSPNSVSSTGAVGAFF. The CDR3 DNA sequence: TGCGCCAGCAGCCCGAACTCCGTGTCCTCGACAGGGGCAGTGGGAGCTTTCTTT. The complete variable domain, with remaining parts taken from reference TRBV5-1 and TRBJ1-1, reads KAGVTQTPRYLIKTRGQQVTLSCSPISGHRSVSWYQQTPGQGLQFLFEYFSETQRNKGNFPGRFSGRQFSNSRSEMNVSTLELGDSALYLCASSPNSVSSTGAVGAFFGQGTRLTVV.

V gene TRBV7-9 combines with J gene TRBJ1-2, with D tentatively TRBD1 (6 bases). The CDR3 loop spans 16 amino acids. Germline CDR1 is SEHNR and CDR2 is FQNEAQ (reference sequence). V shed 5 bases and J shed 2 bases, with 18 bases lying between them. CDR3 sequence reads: CASSLLRGVGNYGYTF. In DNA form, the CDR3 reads TGTGCCAGCAGCCTGCTTAGGGGGGTCGGCAACTATGGCTACACCTTC. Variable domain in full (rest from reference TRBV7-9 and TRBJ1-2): DTGVSQNPRHKITKRGQNVTFRCDPISEHNRLYWYRQTLGQGPEFLTYFQNEAQLEKSRLLSDRFSAERPKGSFSTLEIQRTEQGDSAMYLCASSLLRGVGNYGYTFGSGTRLTVV.

CDR3 bases: TGTGCCAGCAGCTTAGGGACTAGCGGGAGGGGGGAGCAGTTCTTC. It specifies CASSLGTSGRGEQFF. This chain connects TRBV7-8 to TRBJ2-1; the match to TRBD2 covers 15 bases. The CDR3 sequence is 15 residues long. CDR1 and CDR2 from the germline V gene are SGHVS and FQNEAQ. V lost 1 base, J lost 10 bases, and 2 bases stayed unmatched.

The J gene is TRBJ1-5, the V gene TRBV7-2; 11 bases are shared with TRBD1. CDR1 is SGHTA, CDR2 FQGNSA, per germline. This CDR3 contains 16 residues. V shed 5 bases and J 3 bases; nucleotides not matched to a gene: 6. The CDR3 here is CASSPRTGGVNQPQHF. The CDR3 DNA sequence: TGTGCCAGCAGCCCCCGGACAGGGGGCGTCAATCAGCCCCAGCATTTT.

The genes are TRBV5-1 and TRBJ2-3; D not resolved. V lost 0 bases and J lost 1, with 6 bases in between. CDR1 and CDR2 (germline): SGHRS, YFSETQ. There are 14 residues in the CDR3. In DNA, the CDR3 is TGCGCCAGCAGCTTGGGCGAGGGCACAGATACGCAGTATTTT. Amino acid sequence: CASSLGEGTDTQYF. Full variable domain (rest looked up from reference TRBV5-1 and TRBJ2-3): KAGVTQTPRYLIKTRGQQVTLSCSPISGHRSVSWYQQTPGQGLQFLFEYFSETQRNKGNFPGRFSGRQFSNSRSEMNVSTLELGDSALYLCASSLGEGTDTQYFGPGTRLTVL.

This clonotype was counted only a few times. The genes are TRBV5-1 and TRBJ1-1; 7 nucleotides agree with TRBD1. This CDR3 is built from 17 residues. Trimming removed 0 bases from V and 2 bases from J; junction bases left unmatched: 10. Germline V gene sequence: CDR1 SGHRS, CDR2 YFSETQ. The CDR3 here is CASSLEPGGRPNTEAFF. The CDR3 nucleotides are TGCGCCAGCAGCTTGGAGCCAGGGGGTCGCCCTAACACTGAAGCTTTCTTT.

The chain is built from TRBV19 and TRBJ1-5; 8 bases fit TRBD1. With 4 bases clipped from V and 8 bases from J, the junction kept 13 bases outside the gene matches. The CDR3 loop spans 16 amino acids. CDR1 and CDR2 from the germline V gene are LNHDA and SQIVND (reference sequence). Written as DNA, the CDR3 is TGTGCCAGTAGTACAAAACAGGGGGAGCTTGCCAAGCCCCAGCATTTT. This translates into CASSTKQGELAKPQHF. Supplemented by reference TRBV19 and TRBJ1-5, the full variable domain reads DGGITQSPKYLFRKEGQNVTLSCEQNLNHDAMYWYRQDPGQGLRLIYYSQIVNDFQKGDIAEGYSVSREKKESFPLTVTSAQKNPTAFYLCASSTKQGELAKPQHFGDGTRLSIL.

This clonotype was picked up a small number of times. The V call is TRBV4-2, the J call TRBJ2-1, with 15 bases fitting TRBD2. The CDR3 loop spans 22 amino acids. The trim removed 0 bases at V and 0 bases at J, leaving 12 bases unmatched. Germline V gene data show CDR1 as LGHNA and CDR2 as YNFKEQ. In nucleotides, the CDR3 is TGTGCCAGCAGCCAAGAAGGGGGCTGGGGACTAGCGGGAGGACGCTCCTACAATGAGCAGTTCTTC. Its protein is CASSQEGGWGLAGGRSYNEQFF.

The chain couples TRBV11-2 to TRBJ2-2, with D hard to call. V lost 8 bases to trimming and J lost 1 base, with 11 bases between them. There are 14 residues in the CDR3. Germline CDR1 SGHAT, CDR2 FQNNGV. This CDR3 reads CASGLQVNTGELFF. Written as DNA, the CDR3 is TGTGCCAGCGGCCTGCAGGTGAACACCGGGGAGCTGTTTTTT.

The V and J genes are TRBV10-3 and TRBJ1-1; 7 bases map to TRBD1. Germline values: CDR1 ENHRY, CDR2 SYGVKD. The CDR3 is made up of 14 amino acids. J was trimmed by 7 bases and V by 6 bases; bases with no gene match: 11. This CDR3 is CAIRIEQGRSEAFF. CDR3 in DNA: TGTGCCATCAGGATCGAACAGGGGAGGAGTGAAGCTTTCTTT.

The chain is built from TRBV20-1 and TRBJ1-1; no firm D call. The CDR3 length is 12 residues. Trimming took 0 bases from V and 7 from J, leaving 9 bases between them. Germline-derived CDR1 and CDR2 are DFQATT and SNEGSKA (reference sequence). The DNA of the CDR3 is TGCAGTGCTAGAGATGTGGCCAATGAAGCTTTCTTT. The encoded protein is CSARDVANEAFF.

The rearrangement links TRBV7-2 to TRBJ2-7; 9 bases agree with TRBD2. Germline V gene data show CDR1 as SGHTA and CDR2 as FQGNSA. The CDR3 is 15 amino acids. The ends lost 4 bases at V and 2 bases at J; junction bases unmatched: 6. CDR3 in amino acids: CASSSAAGGPYEQYF. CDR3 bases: TGTGCCAGCAGCTCGGCGGCGGGAGGGCCCTACGAGCAGTACTTC.

In nucleotides, the CDR3 is TGCGCCAGCAGCTTATCCAGGCCGAACTATGGCTACACCTTC. This gives the protein CASSLSRPNYGYTF. The chain uses TRBV5-1 and TRBJ1-2; D is uncertain. Germline values: CDR1 SGHRS, CDR2 YFSETQ. The CDR3 runs 14 residues. Trimming took off 2 bases at V and 2 bases at J, with 10 bases between the two ends.

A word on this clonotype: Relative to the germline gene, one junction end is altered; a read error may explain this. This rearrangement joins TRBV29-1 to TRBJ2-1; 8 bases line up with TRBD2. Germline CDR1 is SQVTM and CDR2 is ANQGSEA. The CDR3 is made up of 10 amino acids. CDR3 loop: CSVEPGGKGF. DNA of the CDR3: TGCAGCGTTGAGCCGGGGGGGAAAGGCTTC.

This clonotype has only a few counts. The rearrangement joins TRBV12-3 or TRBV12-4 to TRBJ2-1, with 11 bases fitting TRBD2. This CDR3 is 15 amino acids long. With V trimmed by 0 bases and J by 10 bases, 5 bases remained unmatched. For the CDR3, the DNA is TGTGCCAGCAGTTTAGCTAGCGGGAGGGCTCGGGAGCAGTTCTTC. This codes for CASSLASGRAREQFF.

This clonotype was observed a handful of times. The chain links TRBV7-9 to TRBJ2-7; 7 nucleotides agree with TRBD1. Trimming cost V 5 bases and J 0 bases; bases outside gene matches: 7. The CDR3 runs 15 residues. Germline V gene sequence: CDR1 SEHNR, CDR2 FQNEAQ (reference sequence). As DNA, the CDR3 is TGTGCCAGCAGCGCAGGGGGTAGTCCCTCCTACGAGCAGTACTTC. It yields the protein CASSAGGSPSYEQYF.

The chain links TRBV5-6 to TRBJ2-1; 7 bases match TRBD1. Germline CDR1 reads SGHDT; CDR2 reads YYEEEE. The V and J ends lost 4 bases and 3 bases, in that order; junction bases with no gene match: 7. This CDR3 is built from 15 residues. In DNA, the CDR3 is TGTGCCAGCAGCCCCTCGGACAGGCTCTACAATGAGCAGTTCTTC. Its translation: CASSPSDRLYNEQFF.

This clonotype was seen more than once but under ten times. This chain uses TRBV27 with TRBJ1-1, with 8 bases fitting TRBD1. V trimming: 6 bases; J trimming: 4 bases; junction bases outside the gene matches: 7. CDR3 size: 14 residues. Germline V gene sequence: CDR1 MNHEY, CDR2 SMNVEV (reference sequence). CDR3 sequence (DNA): TGTGCCAGCAGCGGACAGGGCGAAGGCACTGAAGCTTTCTTT. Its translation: CASSGQGEGTEAFF.

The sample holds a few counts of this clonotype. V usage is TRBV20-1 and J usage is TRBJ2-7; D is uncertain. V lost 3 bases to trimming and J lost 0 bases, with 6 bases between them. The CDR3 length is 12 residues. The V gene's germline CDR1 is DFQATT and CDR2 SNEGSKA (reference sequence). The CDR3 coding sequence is TGCAGTGCTAGCGCCGGCTCCTACGAGCAGTACTTC. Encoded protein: CSASAGSYEQYF.

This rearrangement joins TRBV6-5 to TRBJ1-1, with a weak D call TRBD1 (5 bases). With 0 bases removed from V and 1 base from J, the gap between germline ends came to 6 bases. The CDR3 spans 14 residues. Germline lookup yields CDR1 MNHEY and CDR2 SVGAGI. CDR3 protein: CASSYSRGNTEAFF. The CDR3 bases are TGTGCCAGCAGTTACTCAAGGGGGAACACTGAAGCTTTCTTT.

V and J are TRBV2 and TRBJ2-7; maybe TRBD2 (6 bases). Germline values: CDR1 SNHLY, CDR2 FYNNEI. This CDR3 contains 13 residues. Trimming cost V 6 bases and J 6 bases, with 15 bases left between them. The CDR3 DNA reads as TGTGCCAGCAGACGGGAGAGGGACTCCGAGCAGTACTTC. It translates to CASRRERDSEQYF.